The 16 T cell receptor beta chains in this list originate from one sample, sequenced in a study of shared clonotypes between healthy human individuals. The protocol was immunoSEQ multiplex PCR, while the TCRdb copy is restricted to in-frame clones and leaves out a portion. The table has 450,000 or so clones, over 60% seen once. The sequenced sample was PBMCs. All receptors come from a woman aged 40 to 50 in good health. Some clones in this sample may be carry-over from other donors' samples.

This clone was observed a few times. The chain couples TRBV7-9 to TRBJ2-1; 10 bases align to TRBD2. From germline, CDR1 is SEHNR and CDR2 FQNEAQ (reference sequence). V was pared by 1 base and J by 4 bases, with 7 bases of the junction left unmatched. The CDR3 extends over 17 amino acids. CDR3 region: CASSLGRTSGAYNEQFF. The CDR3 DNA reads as TGTGCCAGCAGCTTAGGTCGGACTAGCGGAGCTTACAATGAGCAGTTCTTC.

The CDR3 region is CAISPRQGANTEAFF. In DNA form, the CDR3 reads TGTGCCATCAGCCCTAGACAGGGGGCAAACACTGAAGCTTTCTTT. The chain uses TRBV10-3 and TRBJ1-1, with 10 bases lining up with TRBD1. V lost 6 bases, J lost 2 bases, and 6 bases stayed unmatched. The CDR3 is made up of 15 amino acids. The germline V gene encodes CDR1 ENHRY and CDR2 SYGVKD.

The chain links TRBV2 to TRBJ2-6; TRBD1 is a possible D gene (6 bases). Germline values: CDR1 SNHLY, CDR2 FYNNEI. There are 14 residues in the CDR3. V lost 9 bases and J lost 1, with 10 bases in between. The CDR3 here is CARRTASGANVLTF. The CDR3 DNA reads TGTGCCAGACGGACAGCTTCTGGGGCCAACGTCCTGACTTTC.

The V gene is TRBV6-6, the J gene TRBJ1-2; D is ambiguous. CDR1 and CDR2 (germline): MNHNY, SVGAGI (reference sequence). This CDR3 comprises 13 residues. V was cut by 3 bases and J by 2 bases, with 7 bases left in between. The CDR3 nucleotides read TGTGCCAGCAGTTATAGGGAGAACTATGGCTACACCTTC. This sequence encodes CASSYRENYGYTF.

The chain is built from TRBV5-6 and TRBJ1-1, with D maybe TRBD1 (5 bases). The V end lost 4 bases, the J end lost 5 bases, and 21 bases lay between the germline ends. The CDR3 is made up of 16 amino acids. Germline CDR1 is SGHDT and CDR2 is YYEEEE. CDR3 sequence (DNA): TGTGCCAGCAGCCCCCATGGGGGGACCCGGGGAACTGAAGCTTTCTTT. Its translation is CASSPHGGTRGTEAFF.

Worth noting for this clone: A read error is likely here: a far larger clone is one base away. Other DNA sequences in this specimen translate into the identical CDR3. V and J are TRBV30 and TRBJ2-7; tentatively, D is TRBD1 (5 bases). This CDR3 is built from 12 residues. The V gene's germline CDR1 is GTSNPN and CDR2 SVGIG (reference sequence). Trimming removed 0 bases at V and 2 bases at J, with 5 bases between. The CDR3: CAWSVGAYEQYF. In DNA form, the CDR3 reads TGTGCCTGGAGTGTAGGGGCCTACGAGCAGTACTTC.

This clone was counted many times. CDR3: CASSWDRGNTGELFF. In DNA, the CDR3 is TGCGCCAGCAGCTGGGACAGGGGAAACACCGGGGAGCTGTTTTTT. The rearrangement links TRBV5-1 to TRBJ2-2, with 10 bases identical to TRBD1. The CDR3 totals 15 residues. Germline V gene sequence: CDR1 SGHRS, CDR2 YFSETQ. J gave up 2 bases and V 3 bases, and 1 base lay outside the gene matches.

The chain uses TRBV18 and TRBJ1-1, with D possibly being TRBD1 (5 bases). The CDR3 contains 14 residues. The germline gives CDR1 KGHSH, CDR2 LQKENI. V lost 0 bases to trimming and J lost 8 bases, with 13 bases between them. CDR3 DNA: TGTGCCAGCTCACCACCGGGTGGGAGGGGCGAAGCTTTCTTT. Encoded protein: CASSPPGGRGEAFF.

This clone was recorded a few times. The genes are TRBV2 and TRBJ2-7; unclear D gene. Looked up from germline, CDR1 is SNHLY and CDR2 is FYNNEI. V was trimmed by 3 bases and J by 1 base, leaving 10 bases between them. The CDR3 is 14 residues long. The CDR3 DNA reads TGTGCCAGCAGTGATTGGGGAAGGTCCTACGAGCAGTACTTC. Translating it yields CASSDWGRSYEQYF.

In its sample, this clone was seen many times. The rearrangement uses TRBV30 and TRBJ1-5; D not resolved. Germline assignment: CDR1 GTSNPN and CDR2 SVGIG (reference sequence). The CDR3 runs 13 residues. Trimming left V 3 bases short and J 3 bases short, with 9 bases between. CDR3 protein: CAWSRSTNQPQHF. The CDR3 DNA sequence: TGTGCCTGGAGCCGCAGTACCAATCAGCCCCAGCATTTT.

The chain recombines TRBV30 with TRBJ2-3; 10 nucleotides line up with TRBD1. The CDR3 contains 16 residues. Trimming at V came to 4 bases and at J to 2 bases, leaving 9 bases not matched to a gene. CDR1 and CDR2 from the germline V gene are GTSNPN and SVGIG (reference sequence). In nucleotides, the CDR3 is TGTGCCTGGACGAACCGGGACAGGGGAATCACAGATACGCAGTATTTT. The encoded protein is CAWTNRDRGITDTQYF.

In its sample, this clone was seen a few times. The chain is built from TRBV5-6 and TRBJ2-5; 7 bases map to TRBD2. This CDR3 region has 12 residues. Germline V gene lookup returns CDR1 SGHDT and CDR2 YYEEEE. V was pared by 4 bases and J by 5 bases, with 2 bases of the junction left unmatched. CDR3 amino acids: CASSTGGETQYF. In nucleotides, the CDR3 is TGTGCCAGCAGCACCGGGGGGGAGACCCAGTACTTC.

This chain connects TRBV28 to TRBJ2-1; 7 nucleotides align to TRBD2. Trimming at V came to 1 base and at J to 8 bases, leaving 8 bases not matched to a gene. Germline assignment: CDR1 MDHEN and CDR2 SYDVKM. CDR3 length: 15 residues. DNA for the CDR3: TGTGCCAGCAGTTTATTTAGGACTAGTTACGATGAGCAGTTCTTC. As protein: CASSLFRTSYDEQFF.

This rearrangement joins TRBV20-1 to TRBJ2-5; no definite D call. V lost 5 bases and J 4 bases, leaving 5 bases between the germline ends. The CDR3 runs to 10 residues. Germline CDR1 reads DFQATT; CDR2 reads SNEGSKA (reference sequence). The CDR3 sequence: CSAGLETQYF. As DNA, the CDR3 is TGCAGTGCTGGTCTAGAGACCCAGTACTTC.

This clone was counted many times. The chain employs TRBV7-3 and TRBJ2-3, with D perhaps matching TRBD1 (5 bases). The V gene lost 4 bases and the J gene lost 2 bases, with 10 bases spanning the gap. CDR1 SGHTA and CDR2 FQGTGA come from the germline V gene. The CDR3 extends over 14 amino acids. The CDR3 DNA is TGTGCCAGCAGCTACACAGGCCTCACAGATACGCAGTATTTT. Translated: CASSYTGLTDTQYF.

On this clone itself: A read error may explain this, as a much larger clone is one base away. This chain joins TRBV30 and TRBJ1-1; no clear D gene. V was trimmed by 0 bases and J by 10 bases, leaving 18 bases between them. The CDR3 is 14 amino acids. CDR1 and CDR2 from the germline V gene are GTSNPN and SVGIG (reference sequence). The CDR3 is CAWSVTPQKPGAFF. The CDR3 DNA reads TGTGCCTGGAGTGTAACCCCCCAAAAGCCTGGAGCTTTCTTT.